Each of the 17 T cell receptor beta chains below was sequenced from the same sample in a study. TCRdb re-called the RT-PCR reads with MiXCR, one entry per CDR3 protein. Among about 680,000 distinct CDR3 sequences listed, over 12% were seen once. Sequenced input: memory CD4+ T cells from blood. These receptors were taken from a female donor in good health, serving as a healthy control.

In this sample, this clonotype turned up a few times. The gene calls are TRBV7-3 and TRBJ1-2; the match to TRBD1 covers 7 bases. The CDR3 extends over 15 amino acids. Germline V lookup: CDR1 SGHTA, CDR2 FQGTGA. V was clipped by 5 bases and J by 1 base; unmatched bases: 7. CDR3 nucleotide sequence: TGTGCCAGCAGCCCTGGGGACAGAAATAACTATGGCTACACCTTC. Translated, it gives CASSPGDRNNYGYTF. The variable domain in full, completed from reference TRBV7-3 and TRBJ1-2, reads GAGVSQTPSNKVTEKGKYVELRCDPISGHTALYWYRQSLGQGPEFLIYFQGTGAADDSGLPNDRFFAVRPEGSVSTLKIQRTERGDSAVYLCASSPGDRNNYGYTFGSGTRLTVV.

This clonotype showed up many times. CDR3 region: CASRTRTGQATDTQYF. CDR3 nucleotide sequence: TGTGCCAGCAGGACACGGACAGGACAGGCCACAGATACGCAGTATTTT. This chain connects TRBV6-6 to TRBJ2-3; 7 nucleotides align to TRBD1. Germline trimming cut 6 bases from V and 2 bases from J; bases unmatched to any gene: 11. The CDR3 has 16 residues. CDR1 is MNHNY and CDR2 is SVGAGI in the germline V gene (reference sequence).

This clonotype was detected many times. J is TRBJ2-3 and V is TRBV29-1, with no clear D. With 8 bases removed from V and 1 base from J, the gap between germline ends came to 13 bases. Germline V gene lookup returns CDR1 SQVTM and CDR2 ANQGSEA. There are 13 residues in the CDR3. The CDR3 DNA reads TGCAGCCTAGACTCTCGGGGCACAGATACGCAGTATTTT. Translating it yields CSLDSRGTDTQYF.

This clonotype showed up many times. The chain carries TRBV24-1 and TRBJ2-7, with TRBD1 matching 7 bases. The CDR3 loop spans 13 amino acids. Germline V lookup: CDR1 KGHDR, CDR2 SFDVKD. The V and J ends lost 4 bases and 3 bases, in that order; junction bases with no gene match: 2. CDR3 sequence (DNA): TGTGCCACCAGTGAGACAGGGTACTACGAGCAGTACTTC. Encoded protein: CATSETGYYEQYF.

This clonotype was seen a handful of times. V usage is TRBV7-2 and J usage is TRBJ2-1; TRBD1 matches 11 bases. The length of the CDR3 is 15 residues. Germline-derived CDR1 and CDR2 are SGHTA and FQGNSA. The V segment lost 3 bases and the J segment 6 bases; nucleotides outside the gene matches: 4. CDR3 in DNA: TGTGCCAGCAGCTTCCGGGACAGGGGGGCCAATGAGCAGTTCTTC. Encoded protein: CASSFRDRGANEQFF.

The V call is TRBV6-6, the J call TRBJ2-5; TRBD2 agrees at 8 bases. This CDR3 has 14 residues. CDR1 MNHNY and CDR2 SVGAGI come from the germline V gene (reference sequence). V lost 7 bases to trimming and J lost 1 base; unmatched junction nucleotides: 5. The CDR3 DNA reads as TGTGCCAGCACCTTAGCGGGGCTCCAAGAGACCCAGTACTTC. It specifies CASTLAGLQETQYF.

The gene calls are TRBV5-5 and TRBJ1-4; 9 bases map to TRBD1. J was trimmed by 1 base and V by 5 bases; bases with no gene match: 0. This CDR3 has 14 residues. CDR1 is SGHKS, CDR2 YYEKEE, per germline (reference sequence). The CDR3 is CASRGQGTNEKLFF. The CDR3 bases are TGTGCCAGCAGGGGACAGGGAACTAATGAAAAACTGTTTTTT.

The rearrangement joins TRBV19 to TRBJ1-1; D is unresolved. Germline V lookup: CDR1 LNHDA, CDR2 SQIVND (reference sequence). This CDR3 has 14 amino acids. V lost 4 bases and J 0 bases, leaving 9 bases between the germline ends. The CDR3 nucleotides read TGTGCCAGTAGTACGGAGTCTATGAACACTGAAGCTTTCTTT. It yields the protein CASSTESMNTEAFF.

The gene calls are TRBV24-1 and TRBJ1-5; 11 bases are a match to TRBD1. The CDR3 loop spans 15 amino acids. The germline CDR1 and CDR2 sequences are KGHDR and SFDVKD. Losses at the gene ends were 2 bases for V and 5 bases for J; bases not matched to a gene: 1. The CDR3 protein is CATSDSDRGHQPQHF. As DNA, the CDR3 is TGTGCCACCAGTGATTCGGACAGGGGGCATCAGCCCCAGCATTTT.

This clonotype showed up many times. CDR3 coding DNA: TGTGCCAGCAGCACCCAGGGGGGGCAGATCGGCTACACCTTC. It encodes CASSTQGGQIGYTF. V and J are TRBV7-2 and TRBJ1-2, with 7 nucleotides matching TRBD1. V was pared by 5 bases and J by 8 bases, with 11 bases of the junction left unmatched. Germline V lookup: CDR1 SGHTA, CDR2 FQGNSA. The CDR3 sequence is 14 residues long. The full variable domain, in which reference TRBV7-2 and TRBJ1-2 provide the parts outside the CDR3, is GAGVSQSPSNKVTEKGKDVELRCDPISGHTALYWYRQSLGQGLEFLIYFQGNSAPDKSGLPSDRFSAERTGGSVSTLTIQRTQQEDSAVYLCASSTQGGQIGYTFGSGTRLTVV.

In DNA form, the CDR3 reads TGTGCCAGCAGTTACTCGAGAAGGGCGAACACTGAAGCTTTCTTT. This sequence encodes CASSYSRRANTEAFF. The J gene is TRBJ1-1, the V gene TRBV6-5; D remains unclear. The CDR3 runs 15 residues. Germline CDR1 MNHEY, CDR2 SVGAGI. The V gene lost 0 bases and the J gene lost 1 base, with 9 bases spanning the gap.

At least ten counts were recorded for this clonotype. CDR3 DNA sequence: TGTGCCAGCGGACTGTTCGAAGAGACCCAGTACTTC. It codes for CASGLFEETQYF. The chain joins TRBV6-2 or TRBV6-3 to TRBJ2-5; tentative D call: TRBD2 (5 bases). The CDR3 is 12 amino acids. Germline loops: CDR1 MNHEY, CDR2 SVGEGT. The V gene lost 8 bases and the J gene lost 3 bases, with 10 bases spanning the gap.

The J gene is TRBJ1-2, the V gene TRBV25-1; D ambiguous. The CDR3 covers 13 residues. The V and J ends lost 4 bases and 5 bases respectively, with 11 bases between them. The germline V gene has CDR1 MGHDK and CDR2 SYGVNS. The CDR3 reads CASSVGPEYGYTF. In DNA form, the CDR3 reads TGTGCCAGCAGTGTAGGGCCGGAGTATGGCTACACCTTC.

The rearrangement joins TRBV25-1 to TRBJ2-1; D uncertain. This CDR3 is built from 13 residues. Germline V gene data show CDR1 as MGHDK and CDR2 as SYGVNS. V lost 1 base, J lost 6 bases, and 7 bases lay in between. In nucleotides, the CDR3 is TGTGCCAGCAGTGAATTGGGTCTCAATGAGCAGTTCTTC. This encodes CASSELGLNEQFF.

The J gene is TRBJ2-3, the V gene TRBV7-9, with TRBD2 matching over 12 bases. Unmatched junction bases numbered 9, after V lost 5 bases and J lost 0 bases. The germline V gene encodes CDR1 SEHNR and CDR2 FQNEAQ (reference sequence). The CDR3 is 18 residues long. The CDR3, as DNA: TGTGCCAGCAGCCAGCCCCCAGGGACTAGCGGGAGCACAGATACGCAGTATTTT. This translates into CASSQPPGTSGSTDTQYF.

This clonotype was picked up a small number of times. V usage is TRBV7-3 and J usage is TRBJ2-1, with unresolved D. This CDR3 comprises 15 residues. The V end was cut by 0 bases, the J end by 3 bases, with 9 bases between. Germline V gene lookup returns CDR1 SGHTA and CDR2 FQGTGA. CDR3 sequence: CASSLTHSFYNEQFF. The CDR3 nucleotides are TGTGCCAGCAGCTTAACCCACAGTTTCTACAATGAGCAGTTCTTC.

The sample holds a few counts of this clonotype. V and J are TRBV6-2 or TRBV6-3 and TRBJ2-5; TRBD2 might be the D (6 bases). The length of the CDR3 is 16 residues. V was shortened by 2 bases and J by 0 bases, with 13 bases between the two germline ends. The V gene's germline CDR1 is MNHEY and CDR2 SVGEGT. CDR3 bases: TGTGCCAGCAGTTACGTTTCGGGAGAGTACCAAGAGACCCAGTACTTC. It translates to CASSYVSGEYQETQYF.